The 25 T cell receptor beta chains presented below share a single source sample, sequenced in a study of blood T cell repertoires in COVID-19 (dated by TCRdb to about 2020). Library prep was done by the immunoSEQ multiplex PCR assay. As stored in TCRdb, this immuneACCESS dataset retains in-frame rearrangements with V and J assigned. A fraction of the clones does not appear; measured against another copy, unresolved V genes explain less than half of the discrepancy, and the remainder lacks a known reason. The sample has 300,000 to 400,000 clones on record, more than 75% of them singletons. The leading ten clones occupy nearly 6.5% of the sample. Sequences were obtained from peripheral blood. The receptors derive from a woman aged 45-60 years with COVID-19, enrolled during active disease.

The genes are TRBV2 and TRBJ1-4, with 7 bases fitting TRBD1. CDR3 length equals 17 residues. The trim removed 8 bases at V and 1 base at J, leaving 13 bases unmatched. Germline CDR1 and CDR2: SNHLY and FYNNEI. CDR3 in DNA: TGTGCCAGCGGAAGGGCAGGGGGAGGTCGAACTAATGAAAAACTGTTTTTT. It translates to CASGRAGGGRTNEKLFF.

This sequence joins TRBV15 and TRBJ2-3; TRBD2 matches 8 bases. Trimming took 5 bases from V and 6 from J; bases not matched to a gene: 16. The length of the CDR3 is 17 residues. Germline V gives CDR1 LNHNV, CDR2 YYDKDF (reference sequence). In nucleotides, the CDR3 is TGTGCCACCAGCCCCCAGGAGCGGGGGTTCCGTTCGGATACGCAGTATTTT. Its protein product is CATSPQERGFRSDTQYF. Full variable domain (rest looked up from reference TRBV15 and TRBJ2-3): DAMVIQNPRYQVTQFGKPVTLSCSQTLNHNVMYWYQQKSSQAPKLLFHYYDKDFNNEADTPDNFQSRRPNTSFCFLDIRSPGLGDTAMYLCATSPQERGFRSDTQYFGPGTRLTVL.

The V gene is TRBV14, the J gene TRBJ2-1; D may be TRBD2 (5 bases). The V end lost 1 base, the J end lost 4 bases, and 17 bases lay between the germline ends. The germline gives CDR1 SGHDN, CDR2 FVKESK. The CDR3 has 17 amino acids. CDR3 loop: CASSQVPASPGYNEQFF. CDR3 in DNA: TGTGCCAGCAGCCAAGTTCCCGCTAGCCCTGGGTACAATGAGCAGTTCTTC.

Comment on this clone: At one of its ends the junction is not consistent with the germline gene, which may arise from a read error. Other DNA variants within this sample encode the same CDR3. The rearrangement links TRBV3-1 (or the pseudogene TRBV3-2) to TRBJ1-1; D remains unclear. From germline, CDR1 is LGHDT and CDR2 YNNKEL (reference sequence). This CDR3 contains 13 residues. CDR3 DNA sequence: TGTGCCAGCAGTCAAGCGGTCAACACTGAAGCTTTCTTT. It translates to CASSQAVNTEAFF.

Comments on this clone: Other DNA sequences in the sample encode the same CDR3. V usage is TRBV5-1 and J usage is TRBJ2-7; tentatively, D is TRBD1 (5 bases). CDR3 size: 14 residues. Trimming took off 4 bases at V and 4 bases at J, with 15 bases between the two ends. The germline gives CDR1 SGHRS, CDR2 YFSETQ. CDR3 residues: CASSLQGAPYEQYF. As DNA, the CDR3 is TGCGCCAGCAGCCTCCAAGGGGCCCCGTACGAGCAGTACTTC.

The chain combines TRBV14 with TRBJ2-7; D is unresolved. CDR3 length equals 15 residues. Germline-derived CDR1 and CDR2 are SGHDN and FVKESK. The germline V and J ends were trimmed by 3 bases and 0 bases, with 12 bases remaining between them. The CDR3 is CASSQWRASSYEQYF. Written as DNA, the CDR3 is TGTGCCAGCAGCCAGTGGCGAGCGAGCTCCTACGAGCAGTACTTC.

V is TRBV29-1 and J is TRBJ1-2, with 7 positions matching TRBD1. The CDR3 sequence is 17 residues long. V trimming: 5 bases; J trimming: 0 bases; junction bases outside the gene matches: 15. CDR1 is SQVTM, CDR2 ANQGSEA, per germline. CDR3 sequence: CSVSRGMYQKANYGYTF. The CDR3 bases are TGCAGCGTTAGCAGGGGGATGTACCAAAAAGCTAACTATGGCTACACCTTC.

The rearrangement joins TRBV27 to TRBJ2-7, with 15 bases that match TRBD2. Germline trimming cut 2 bases from V and 2 bases from J; bases unmatched to any gene: 7. Germline V lookup: CDR1 MNHEY, CDR2 SMNVEV (reference sequence). CDR3 size: 18 residues. The CDR3 DNA is TGTGCCAGCAGTTTACGGGGACTAGCGGGAGGACGCCCCTACGAGCAGTACTTC. Protein product: CASSLRGLAGGRPYEQYF.

This clone was recorded only once. The chain carries TRBV28 and TRBJ2-7, with 9 bases identical to TRBD1. V shed 5 bases, J shed 2 bases, and the junction held 13 bases outside the gene matches. CDR1 MDHEN and CDR2 SYDVKM come from the germline V gene. The CDR3 covers 17 residues. CDR3 amino acids: CASSETGGPGKAYEQYF. DNA for the CDR3: TGTGCCAGCAGTGAAACAGGGGGCCCAGGTAAGGCCTACGAGCAGTACTTC.

The chain couples TRBV6-6 to TRBJ2-7, with TRBD2 as a possible D gene (6 bases). The CDR3 extends over 16 amino acids. Trimming stripped 2 bases from V and 5 bases from J, with 19 bases between. Per the germline V gene, CDR1 is MNHNY and CDR2 is SVGAGI (reference sequence). The CDR3 region is CASSYGGAGGLNEQYF. The CDR3, as DNA: TGTGCCAGCAGTTACGGCGGGGCAGGAGGTCTAAACGAGCAGTACTTC.

The chain employs TRBV6-6 and TRBJ1-1; D perhaps matches TRBD1 (6 bases). There are 13 residues in the CDR3. Germline CDR1 MNHNY, CDR2 SVGAGI (reference sequence). Trimming shortened V by 5 bases and J by 1 base, and 8 bases separated the two germline ends. CDR3 DNA: TGTGCCAGCAGTCGACAGGAGAACACTGAAGCTTTCTTT. This gives the protein CASSRQENTEAFF.

The rearrangement links TRBV6-5 to TRBJ2-7; unclear D gene. Germline-derived CDR1 and CDR2 are MNHEY and SVGAGI. The CDR3 is 14 amino acids. The V and J ends lost 7 bases and 0 bases respectively, with 13 bases between them. CDR3: CASTSDTGSYEQYF. CDR3 in DNA: TGTGCCAGCACGAGTGATACTGGCTCCTACGAGCAGTACTTC.

The chain uses TRBV7-9 and TRBJ2-5, with 7 bases fitting TRBD1. The CDR3 length is 15 residues. Germline-derived CDR1 and CDR2 are SEHNR and FQNEAQ (reference sequence). J gave up 4 bases and V 5 bases, and 10 bases lay outside the gene matches. The CDR3 nucleotides read TGTGCCAGCAGCCGAGCCTTGACAGGGAGAGAGACCCAGTACTTC. It encodes CASSRALTGRETQYF.

The chain has TRBV19 and TRBJ2-3; D might be TRBD2 (5 bases). The CDR3 loop spans 15 amino acids. V lost 4 bases and J 2 bases, leaving 13 bases between the germline ends. Germline V gene lookup returns CDR1 LNHDA and CDR2 SQIVND (reference sequence). DNA of the CDR3: TGTGCCAGTAGTACACTGGGAGACAACACAGATACGCAGTATTTT. This encodes CASSTLGDNTDTQYF.

This clone was counted between two and nine times. V is TRBV2 and J is TRBJ2-1, with TRBD1 as a possible D gene (5 bases). The V end lost 6 bases, the J end lost 5 bases, and 14 bases lay between the germline ends. Germline values: CDR1 SNHLY, CDR2 FYNNEI. The CDR3 runs 14 residues. CDR3 residues: CASSAREMDNEQFF. The CDR3 bases are TGTGCCAGCAGCGCCAGGGAAATGGACAATGAGCAGTTCTTC.

The count of this clone is one. The J gene is TRBJ2-7, the V gene TRBV30, with TRBD2 as a possible D gene (6 bases). Germline-derived CDR1 and CDR2 are GTSNPN and SVGIG (reference sequence). There are 13 residues in the CDR3. V was clipped by 4 bases and J by 0 bases, with 10 bases between them. The CDR3 DNA sequence: TGTGCCTGGAATGCGGGGAGCTCCTACGAGCAGTACTTC. Translating it yields CAWNAGSSYEQYF.

In its sample, this clone was seen once. The chain recombines TRBV7-2 with TRBJ2-2, with 7 bases that match TRBD2. The CDR3 extends over 16 amino acids. With 1 base clipped from V and 5 bases from J, the junction kept 7 bases outside the gene matches. Germline lookup yields CDR1 SGHTA and CDR2 FQGNSA. The CDR3 DNA follows: TGTGCCAGCAGCTTAGTTGCGGGAGTCGGTACCGGGGAGCTGTTTTTT. This codes for CASSLVAGVGTGELFF. The complete variable domain, with remaining parts taken from reference TRBV7-2 and TRBJ2-2, reads GAGVSQSPSNKVTEKGKDVELRCDPISGHTALYWYRQSLGQGLEFLIYFQGNSAPDKSGLPSDRFSAERTGGSVSTLTIQRTQQEDSAVYLCASSLVAGVGTGELFFGEGSRLTVL.

This clone occurred a few times. The genes are TRBV6-5 and TRBJ1-2, with D perhaps matching TRBD1 (6 bases). The germline V and J ends were trimmed by 6 bases and 2 bases, with 16 bases remaining between them. Germline CDR1 is MNHEY and CDR2 is SVGAGI. The CDR3 is 15 amino acids. The CDR3 loop reads CASSNTYGGNYGYTF. The CDR3 DNA reads as TGTGCCAGCAGCAACACCTATGGGGGCAACTATGGCTACACCTTC.

The gene calls are TRBV5-1 and TRBJ2-2; TRBD2 is a possible D gene (6 bases). This CDR3 has 15 residues. Trimming shortened V by 1 base and J by 6 bases, and 13 bases separated the two germline ends. In germline, CDR1 is SGHRS, CDR2 YFSETQ. CDR3 residues: CASSLPQGGAGELFF. Written as DNA, the CDR3 is TGCGCCAGCAGCTTGCCCCAAGGAGGGGCCGGGGAGCTGTTTTTT.

This clone showed up just a few times. This sequence joins TRBV7-9 and TRBJ2-5; 12 bases align to TRBD2. The CDR3 runs 16 residues. J was trimmed by 4 bases and V by 4 bases; bases with no gene match: 7. Germline values: CDR1 SEHNR, CDR2 FQNEAQ (reference sequence). The CDR3 nucleotides are TGTGCCAGCAGCTCCGGGACTAGCGGGTTTCGAGAGACCCAGTACTTC. It is translated as CASSSGTSGFRETQYF.

The chain links TRBV16 to TRBJ2-2; a possible D gene is TRBD2 (6 bases). CDR1 is KGHSY, CDR2 FQNENV, per germline. Trimming left V 2 bases short and J 3 bases short, with 10 bases between. The CDR3 length is 15 residues. The CDR3 loop reads CASSQLWGDTGELFF. CDR3 DNA: TGTGCCAGCAGCCAACTCTGGGGGGACACCGGGGAGCTGTTTTTT.

This clone was seen repeatedly, ten times or more. The chain carries TRBV6-5 and TRBJ1-5, with 7 bases identical to TRBD1. V lost 6 bases, J lost 3 bases, and 8 bases stayed unmatched. CDR1 MNHEY and CDR2 SVGAGI come from the germline V gene. This CDR3 has 15 residues. CDR3 DNA: TGTGCCAGCAGCCCACAGGGACAGATCAATCAGCCCCAGCATTTT. Translation gives CASSPQGQINQPQHF.

This sequence joins TRBV5-1 and TRBJ2-1; 9 nucleotides line up with TRBD2. J lost 6 bases, V lost 9 bases, and 13 bases had no gene match. The V gene's germline CDR1 is SGHRS and CDR2 YFSETQ. The CDR3 contains 15 residues. CDR3 bases: TGCGCCACGGCTACCATTGCGGGAGGGGCCAATGAGCAGTTCTTC. Translated, it gives CATATIAGGANEQFF.

This chain uses TRBV29-1 with TRBJ1-2; 7 bases are shared with TRBD1. This CDR3 spans 14 amino acids. Per the germline V gene, CDR1 is SQVTM and CDR2 is ANQGSEA. J was trimmed by 2 bases and V by 6 bases; bases with no gene match: 9. The CDR3 bases are TGCAGCGTGGGGAGACAGGGATCCAACTATGGCTACACCTTC. Encoded protein: CSVGRQGSNYGYTF.

The chain uses TRBV5-8 and TRBJ2-7; 8 bases are a match to TRBD1. Germline loops: CDR1 SGHTS, CDR2 YDEGEE. This CDR3 is built from 16 residues. Trimming took 3 bases from V and 0 from J; bases not matched to a gene: 8. CDR3 in amino acids: CASSSFTGGSSYEQYF. The DNA of the CDR3 is TGTGCCAGCAGCTCCTTTACAGGGGGAAGCTCCTACGAGCAGTACTTC.